The entry that follows covers one T cell receptor (beta chain) sequence. The antigen is undetermined. The data belong to a study of shared clonotypes between healthy human individuals. Broader study findings: What limited the represented genetic and exposure-history diversity was the small number of donors.

The germline V and J ends were trimmed by 2 bases and 3 bases, with 14 bases remaining between them. CDR1 is MNHEY, CDR2 SVGAGI, per germline. The CDR3 sequence is 15 residues long. Assay: immunoSEQ multiplex PCR; the TCRdb copy retains only in-frame clones and omits some. The data contain roughly 1,500,000 clones, nearly 99% of them singletons. The source is a man aged 30 to 45 in good health. This sequence joins TRBV6-5 and TRBJ2-7, with D maybe TRBD1 (6 bases). Sequenced sample: naive CD4+ T cells sorted from blood. Subset given: CD45RA+ positively selected. CDR3 amino acids: CASSYPGDGYYEQYF. The DNA for the CDR3 is TGTGCCAGCAGTTACCCAGGGGACGGATACTACGAGCAGTACTTC.